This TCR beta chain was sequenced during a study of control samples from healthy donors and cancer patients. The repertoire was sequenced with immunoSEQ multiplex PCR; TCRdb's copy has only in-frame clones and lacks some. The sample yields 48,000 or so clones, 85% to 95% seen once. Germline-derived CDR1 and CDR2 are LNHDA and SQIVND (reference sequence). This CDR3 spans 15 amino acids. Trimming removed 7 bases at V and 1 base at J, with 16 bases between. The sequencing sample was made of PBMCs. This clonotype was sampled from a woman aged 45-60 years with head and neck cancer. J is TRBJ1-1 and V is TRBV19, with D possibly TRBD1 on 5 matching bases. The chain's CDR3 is CASKRWEGQNTEAFF. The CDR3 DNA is TGTGCCAGTAAAAGGTGGGAGGGGCAGAACACTGAAGCTTTCTTT.